What follows is one T cell receptor (beta chain) and its context. The germline CDR1 and CDR2 sequences are ENHRY and SYGVKD. This CDR3 is 15 amino acids long. V gave up 3 bases and J gave up 2 bases; unmatched junction bases: 7. The source of the sample is a study of T cell responses to AZD1222 COVID-19 vaccine. Sequencing was performed with immunoSEQ multiplex PCR; in TCRdb, only in-frame clones are kept and a portion is missing. In the table there are 150,000 to 200,000 clones, 80% to 95% of which are singletons. The starting material was peripheral blood, obtained 28 days after the second AZD1222 dose. The J gene is TRBJ2-7, the V gene TRBV10-3; 7 bases match TRBD1. This receptor was obtained from an adult who received the AZD1222 COVID-19 vaccine. The DNA for the CDR3 is TGTGCCATCAGTGACACGAGGGACAGCCCCTACGAGCAGTACTTC. It specifies CAISDTRDSPYEQYF.